This is a list of T cell receptor beta chains from one sample in a study of OX40 agonist ivuxolimab in advanced cancers. Using immunoSEQ multiplex PCR, the repertoire was profiled, and TCRdb retains in-frame clones only, with some absent. The sample comprises 45,000 to 70,000 clones, 83% of which are singletons, and approximately 3% rests with the top ten. This material consisted of CD4+ or CD8+ T cells sorted from blood, taken in a trial of the OX40 agonist ivuxolimab. The receptors stem from an adult with an advanced solid tumor such as melanoma, head and neck, liver or kidney cancer. Each CDR3 is given with its conserved first and last residue. A D gene is named only where the DNA matches it firmly. Not every row has a clone size; where given, it reads once, few, many or a size class.

clone_size j_call d_call v_call cdr3_nt cdr3_aa
NA TRBJ2-5 NA TRBV7-2 TGTGCCAGCAGCTTAAGGGGGCGCGGAGCGGGGGCAGAGACCCAGTACTTC CASSLRGRGAGAETQYF
NA TRBJ2-5 NA TRBV18 TGTGCCAGCTCACCTGGCTACAGGGCTTCGGAGACCCAGTACTTC CASSPGYRASETQYF
NA TRBJ1-5 NA TRBV7-2 TGTGCCAGCAGCTTGAGGGATAGCAATCAGCCCCAGCATTTT CASSLRDSNQPQHF
NA TRBJ2-7 NA TRBV6-5 TGTGCCAGCAGCGGGAGAGGGTACGAGCAGTACTTC CASSGRGYEQYF
NA TRBJ1-4 NA TRBV27 TGTGCCAGCAGTTTAGTTTCAGGGGTGGGAAAACTGTTTTTT CASSLVSGVGKLFF
few TRBJ1-1 TRBD1 TRBV5-1 TGCGCCAGCAGCTTGGGAGGACAGGGGAGGACTGAAGCTTTCTTT CASSLGGQGRTEAFF
NA TRBJ2-7 TRBD1 TRBV11-2 TGTGCCAGCAGCCCGGGACAGGGCGGGCGGCAGTACTTC CASSPGQGGRQYF
NA TRBJ2-3 TRBD1 TRBV5-1 TGCGCCAGCAGCTGGAGACAGGGGTTGGCGGCAGATACGCAGTATTTT CASSWRQGLAADTQYF
once TRBJ2-7 NA TRBV6-5 TGTGCCAGCAGTTACTCGACGCGAGGCACCTCCTACGAGCAGTACTTC CASSYSTRGTSYEQYF
many TRBJ1-3 NA TRBV6-1 TGTGCCACCCACAGCTCTGGAAACACCATATATTTT CATHSSGNTIYF
NA TRBJ1-4 TRBD1 TRBV15 TGTGCCACCAGCAAACCGGGACAGGGCTATGAAAAACTGTTTTTT CATSKPGQGYEKLFF
NA TRBJ1-1 NA TRBV7-9 TGTGCCAGCAGCTTAGCGGATATTCCATCCATGAACACTGAAGCTTTCTTT CASSLADIPSMNTEAFF
NA TRBJ2-1 TRBD2 TRBV5-4 TGTGCCAGCAGCTTGGCTAGCGGCCCCTACAATGAGCAGTTCTTC CASSLASGPYNEQFF
few TRBJ2-6 NA TRBV28 TGTGCCAGCAGTATCTACTCTGGGGCCAACGTCCTGACTTTC CASSIYSGANVLTF
NA TRBJ2-3 TRBD1 TRBV18 TGTGCCAGCTCACCTTTGACAGGGGGCACAGATACGCAGTATTTT CASSPLTGGTDTQYF
once TRBJ2-2 NA TRBV6-5 TGTGCCAGCAGTGGCCAACAGGGTTTGGTGCTGTTTTTT CASSGQQGLVLFF
NA TRBJ1-1 TRBD1 TRBV5-8 TGTGCCAGCAGCCTGACAGGGTTTAATGAAGCTTTCTTT CASSLTGFNEAFF
NA TRBJ1-2 NA TRBV9 TGTGCCAGCAAAGAAATTTCCTATGGCTACACCTTC CASKEISYGYTF
NA TRBJ2-1 NA TRBV27 TGTGCCAGCAGTTTATTGTCTCATCCTACAGATGAGCAGTTCTTC CASSLLSHPTDEQFF
NA TRBJ1-5 TRBD1 TRBV29-1 TGCAGCGTTGCAGAGACAGGGCAGAATCAGCCCCAGCATTTT CSVAETGQNQPQHF
NA TRBJ1-2 NA TRBV19 TGTGCCAGTAGTATTAACAGCTATGGCTACACCTTC CASSINSYGYTF
few TRBJ2-7 TRBD2 TRBV7-2 TGTGCCAGCAGCCGGATACTAGCGGTCCCCTACGAGCAGTACTTC CASSRILAVPYEQYF
NA TRBJ2-2 NA TRBV5-1 TGCGCCAGCAGCTTCGACGACGGGGAGCTGTTTTTT CASSFDDGELFF
NA TRBJ1-5 TRBD1 TRBV4-2 TGTGCCAGCAGCCACGGGACAGAGAATCAGCCCCAGCATTTT CASSHGTENQPQHF
NA TRBJ1-3 NA TRBV6-1 TGTGCCACAGCCGCAGGGACGAGCTCTGGAAACACCATATATTTT CATAAGTSSGNTIYF
NA TRBJ2-1 NA TRBV27 TGTGCCAGCTGCCGACACTTAGAGACTCGCAGCGGTCACTCCTACAATGAGCAGTTCTTC CASCRHLETRSGHSYNEQFF
NA TRBJ1-5 NA TRBV6-1 TGTGCCAGCGCCGTGGAGAGGTCAGGCAATCAGCCCCAGCATTTT CASAVERSGNQPQHF
NA TRBJ2-5 NA TRBV7-2 TGTGCCAGCAGCACCGTCCAGGGGGAGACCCAGTACTTC CASSTVQGETQYF
NA TRBJ1-3 NA TRBV2 TGTGCCAGCAGTGAAACTCGCTCTGGAAACACCATATATTTT CASSETRSGNTIYF
NA TRBJ2-4 NA TRBV7-2 TGTGCCAGCAGCTTCCAGTCCAGCCTAGCCAAAAACATTCAGTACTTC CASSFQSSLAKNIQYF
NA TRBJ2-7 TRBD2 TRBV7-2 TGTGCCAGCAGCTTGGTAGCGGGAAGATACGAGCAGTACTTC CASSLVAGRYEQYF
NA TRBJ1-5 NA TRBV19 TGTGCCAGTAGTAGGTCGGATAGCAATCAGCCCCAGCATTTT CASSRSDSNQPQHF
NA TRBJ2-7 NA TRBV30 TGTGCCTGGGAGTATCTCAAGGGGAGCGAGCAGTACTTC CAWEYLKGSEQYF
NA TRBJ2-1 TRBD2 TRBV9 TGTGCCAGCAGCGAACGAATTCCTCAGAGCGGGAACTACAATGAGCAGTTCTTC CASSERIPQSGNYNEQFF
few TRBJ2-3 NA TRBV7-7 TGTGCCAGCAGCACAAGGCCGGGGGATACGCAGTATTTT CASSTRPGDTQYF
NA TRBJ2-7 TRBD1 TRBV6-5 TGTGCCAGCACCCAGGGGGACACCACCTACGAGCAGTACTTC CASTQGDTTYEQYF
NA TRBJ2-6 TRBD2 TRBV5-5 TGTGCCAGCAGCCCGCGGCCTAGCGGGAGGGATGGGGCCAACGTCCTGACTTTC CASSPRPSGRDGANVLTF
NA TRBJ2-5 NA TRBV5-1 TGCGCCAGCACTCTCACCGATGAGACCCAGTACTTC CASTLTDETQYF
NA TRBJ1-1 NA TRBV15 TGTGCCACCAGCAGAGATCAAGGATACGGCACTGAAGCTTTCTTT CATSRDQGYGTEAFF
few TRBJ2-1 NA TRBV27 TGTGCCAGCAGTTTTGGGTCAAACAATGAGCAGTTCTTC CASSFGSNNEQFF
NA TRBJ1-1 NA TRBV18 TGTGCCAGCTCACCGGGACTTTCGAACACTGAAGCTTTCTTT CASSPGLSNTEAFF
NA TRBJ2-7 NA TRBV7-2 TGTGCCAGCAGCCCCCGCGCAGGGAGGCCGGCCTACGAGCAGTACTTC CASSPRAGRPAYEQYF
NA TRBJ2-3 TRBD1 TRBV27 TGTGCCAGCAGTAGGGACAGGGGCCATAAAGATACGCAGTATTTT CASSRDRGHKDTQYF
few TRBJ1-5 NA TRBV2 TGTGCCAGCAGTGTCGGAGGTCGGCCCCAGCATTTT CASSVGGRPQHF
NA TRBJ2-1 NA TRBV7-5 TGTGTCAGAAGCCCGATGCAGGGGGGTGATGAGCAGTTCTTC CVRSPMQGGDEQFF
NA TRBJ1-2 NA TRBV12-5 TGTGCTAGTGGTGTAGATCGTGTCGGCTACACCTTC CASGVDRVGYTF
NA TRBJ1-2 NA TRBV2 TGTGCCAGCAGTCCGACTGACAGCTATGGCTACACCTTC CASSPTDSYGYTF
NA TRBJ2-7 NA TRBV6-5 TGTGCCAGCAGTTGGTCAGGGACACCTTCCTACGAGCAGTACTTC CASSWSGTPSYEQYF
NA TRBJ1-5 NA TRBV18 TGTGCCAGCTCCCCCGCAGGGTATAGCAATCAGCCCCAGCATTTT CASSPAGYSNQPQHF
NA TRBJ1-3 NA TRBV18 TGTGCCAGCTCACCTGGGCTTGGGCAGTTCTCTGGAAACACCATATATTTT CASSPGLGQFSGNTIYF
NA TRBJ2-3 TRBD2 TRBV11-2 TGTGCCAGCAGCTCCGGACTAGCGCATTCTAGCACAGATACGCAGTATTTT CASSSGLAHSSTDTQYF
NA TRBJ2-3 TRBD2 TRBV5-1 TGCGCCAGCAGCGCCGGACTAGCGGGAGGGGGGGATACGCAGTATTTT CASSAGLAGGGDTQYF
NA TRBJ2-1 TRBD2 TRBV14 TGTGCCAGCAGCCTCAGCAGGGGACTAGCGGGCGACAATGAGCAGTTCTTC CASSLSRGLAGDNEQFF
NA TRBJ1-1 NA TRBV6-5 TGTGCCAGCAGTGGCCGGATGAACACTGAAGCTTTCTTT CASSGRMNTEAFF
NA TRBJ2-2 TRBD2 TRBV23-1 TGCGCCAGCACCGGGACTAGCGGGGCCCTTGGGGCCGGGGAGCTGTTTTTT CASTGTSGALGAGELFF